This TCR beta chain was retrieved from a study of blood T cell repertoires in COVID-19. Produced via immunoSEQ multiplex PCR; TCRdb's table is partial and in-frame only. The sample holds 110,000 to 150,000 clones, roughly 80% seen once. Germline CDR1 reads MNHEY; CDR2 reads SMNVEV (reference sequence). J gave up 3 bases and V 0 bases, and 15 bases lay outside the gene matches. CDR3 size: 22 residues. The count of this clone is one. Ages ranged from about 18 to 89 years, with residence in about 24 US areas. Assignment of participants to cohorts was predicated upon participant-reported clinical history. Donors in Cohort 3 who had recovered were those with two negative PCRs, healthcare professional clearance, or resolution of their symptoms.

This rearrangement joins TRBV27 to TRBJ2-3; 16 nucleotides match TRBD2. This clonotype was sampled from a woman in her thirties or forties who had recovered from COVID-19. Specimen: PBMCs or T cells enriched from blood (not recorded which). The CDR3 DNA reads as TGTGCCAGCAGTTTATCGGCGTCGTCGGGACTAGCGGGGGGGCTGGCAACAGATACGCAGTATTTT. Translated, it gives CASSLSASSGLAGGLATDTQYF.